The 20 T cell receptor beta chains below come from one sample, sequenced in a study of T cell responses to AZD1222 COVID-19 vaccine. Assay used: immunoSEQ multiplex PCR; TCRdb lists only in-frame clones, some missing. The sample includes some 180,000 clones, 90% to 95% of them seen just once. This material consisted of peripheral blood, taken 28 days after the second dose of the MenACWY control vaccine. The receptors originated from an adult who received the MenACWY meningococcal vaccine as a control.

CDR3 residues: CASSPPGERNTQYF. CDR3 DNA: TGTGCCAGCAGCCCTCCTGGGGAAAGGAACACCCAGTACTTC. The chain employs TRBV7-2 and TRBJ2-5, with D unclear. CDR3 size: 14 residues. CDR1 and CDR2 (germline): SGHTA, FQGNSA. V was trimmed by 5 bases and J by 8 bases, leaving 18 bases between them.

This chain uses TRBV30 with TRBJ1-3; tentative D call: TRBD1 (5 bases). Trimming left V 2 bases short and J 0 bases short, with 11 bases between. CDR1 is GTSNPN, CDR2 SVGIG, per germline (reference sequence). The CDR3 loop spans 15 amino acids. The CDR3 protein is CAWSRAGTSGNTIYF. The CDR3 nucleotides are TGTGCCTGGAGTAGGGCAGGGACCTCTGGAAACACCATATATTTT. The variable domain in full, with the rest retrieved from reference TRBV30 and TRBJ1-3, is SQTIHQWPATLVQPVGSPLSLECTVEGTSNPNLYWYRQAAGRGLQLLFYSVGIGQISSEVPQNLSASRPQDRQFILSSKKLLLSDSGFYLCAWSRAGTSGNTIYFGEGSWLTVV.

This clone was observed a handful of times. The chain couples TRBV6-1 to TRBJ2-7; the D is unclear. The V end lost 2 bases, the J end lost 1 base, and 6 bases lay between the germline ends. The CDR3 covers 13 residues. In germline, CDR1 is MNHNS, CDR2 SASEGT. CDR3 DNA: TGTGCCAGCAGTGAAACAGTTTCCTACGAGCAGTACTTC. Protein product: CASSETVSYEQYF.

This clone was counted once. The rearrangement uses TRBV27 and TRBJ1-4; D may be TRBD1 (6 bases). Between the trimmed V and J ends, which lost 0 bases and 4 bases, there was a span of 9 bases. Germline V lookup: CDR1 MNHEY, CDR2 SMNVEV (reference sequence). This CDR3 spans 15 amino acids. The CDR3 protein is CASSLSIQGNEKLFF. CDR3 DNA sequence: TGTGCCAGCAGTTTATCAATACAGGGTAATGAAAAACTGTTTTTT.

The CDR3 region is CASSPSRQVAEAFF. The CDR3 nucleotides read TGTGCCAGCAGCCCTTCGAGGCAGGTTGCTGAAGCTTTCTTT. V usage is TRBV3-1 (or the pseudogene TRBV3-2) and J usage is TRBJ1-1; D uncertain. The V end was cut by 4 bases, the J end by 6 bases, with 15 bases between. CDR1 and CDR2 (germline): LGHDT, YNNKEL (reference sequence). The length of the CDR3 is 14 residues.

The chain links TRBV2 to TRBJ2-2, with 12 bases lining up with TRBD2. The trim removed 3 bases at V and 5 bases at J, leaving 7 bases unmatched. Germline V CDR1 and CDR2: SNHLY, FYNNEI. This CDR3 region has 17 residues. In DNA form, the CDR3 reads TGTGCCAGCAGTGAGCGACTAGCGGGAGCGAGTACCGGGGAGCTGTTTTTT. Its protein is CASSERLAGASTGELFF.

CDR3 DNA: TGTGCCAGCAGCTTCGGCCGGCTGAATTCACCCCTCCACTTT. Its protein product is CASSFGRLNSPLHF. V usage is TRBV7-2 and J usage is TRBJ1-6, with D unclear. The CDR3 is 14 residues long. Germline CDR1 is SGHTA and CDR2 is FQGNSA. Trimming cost V 3 bases and J 7 bases, with 10 bases left between them.

The chain has TRBV18 and TRBJ2-1; TRBD1 might be the D (5 bases). The CDR3 has 16 amino acids. Germline CDR1 is KGHSH and CDR2 is LQKENI. Trimming took off 1 base at V and 8 bases at J, with 18 bases between the two ends. CDR3 nucleotide sequence: TGTGCCAGCTCACCACTTCTCGGCTCACTACAGGATGAGCAGTTCTTC. Protein product: CASSPLLGSLQDEQFF.

On this clone itself: One end of the junction is discordant with germline, which a read error may explain. CDR3 in amino acids: CASSLDRVTGDYGYTF. CDR3 nucleotide sequence: TGTGCCAGTAGTTTAGATCGTGTGACGGGAGACTATGGCTACACCTTC. The J gene is TRBJ1-2, the V gene TRBV19; D gene unclear. The CDR3 has 16 amino acids. Germline loops: CDR1 LNHDA, CDR2 SQIVND (reference sequence).

This sequence joins TRBV5-1 and TRBJ1-4, with D tentatively TRBD1 (6 bases). Trimming left V 0 bases short and J 7 bases short, with 16 bases between. Germline loops: CDR1 SGHRS, CDR2 YFSETQ. The CDR3 runs 16 residues. The CDR3 nucleotides read TGCGCCAGCAGCTTGGCAGTCGGCAGGGGTGGTGAAAAACTGTTTTTT. Translation: CASSLAVGRGGEKLFF.

The chain links TRBV10-2 to TRBJ2-7, with D possibly being TRBD2 (6 bases). Looked up from germline, CDR1 is WSHSY and CDR2 is SAAADI. Trimming took 6 bases from V and 2 from J, leaving 17 bases between them. The CDR3 runs to 15 residues. The DNA of the CDR3 is TGCGCCAGCAGCGCCAGGGTAGGACTACCCTACGAGCAGTACTTC. This gives the protein CASSARVGLPYEQYF.

The chain is built from TRBV7-9 and TRBJ2-1; a weak D match, TRBD1 (5 bases). This CDR3 spans 15 amino acids. The V and J ends lost 5 bases and 5 bases respectively, with 16 bases between them. The germline CDR1 and CDR2 sequences are SEHNR and FQNEAQ (reference sequence). For the CDR3, the DNA is TGTGCCAGCAGCCGACCCGCAGGGCTTAACAATGAGCAGTTCTTC. This gives the protein CASSRPAGLNNEQFF.

CDR3 nucleotide sequence: TGTGCTAGTGGCCCCGGGACTAGCTGGGGAAATGAGCAGTTCTTC. It specifies CASGPGTSWGNEQFF. The chain combines TRBV12-5 with TRBJ2-1; 9 nucleotides match TRBD2. Germline V gene lookup returns CDR1 LGHNT and CDR2 FRNRAP. The J segment lost 7 bases and the V segment lost 6 bases, leaving 10 bases of the junction unmatched. This CDR3 is 15 amino acids long.

In this sample, this clone turned up once. CDR3 sequence (DNA): TGTGCCAGCAGCCATAGACAGGGACGGTACCAAGAGACCCAGTACTTC. Translated, it gives CASSHRQGRYQETQYF. The rearrangement joins TRBV27 to TRBJ2-5; 7 bases are shared with TRBD1. Germline trimming cut 6 bases from V and 0 bases from J; bases unmatched to any gene: 10. The germline V gene has CDR1 MNHEY and CDR2 SMNVEV (reference sequence). The CDR3 runs to 16 residues.

The CDR3 DNA reads TGTGCCAGCAGCGCGTATCTTGGCTACACCTTC. It translates to CASSAYLGYTF. The chain recombines TRBV7-9 with TRBJ1-2; D remains unclear. V lost 5 bases and J 7 bases, leaving 8 bases between the germline ends. CDR3 length: 11 residues. The germline V gene has CDR1 SEHNR and CDR2 FQNEAQ (reference sequence).

The V and J genes are TRBV2 and TRBJ1-3; D is unresolved. V was shortened by 7 bases and J by 0 bases, with 10 bases between the two germline ends. Germline assignment: CDR1 SNHLY and CDR2 FYNNEI. This CDR3 region has 14 residues. The CDR3: CASTHLGSGNTIYF. Written as DNA, the CDR3 is TGTGCCAGCACTCATCTCGGCTCTGGAAACACCATATATTTT.

The J gene is TRBJ1-1, the V gene TRBV6-5; D remains ambiguous. Germline CDR1 reads MNHEY; CDR2 reads SVGAGI. Trimming cost V 11 bases and J 4 bases, with 20 bases left between them. The CDR3 spans 14 residues. The DNA for the CDR3 is TGTGCCGGGGAAATAGCCGTGGGGAGCACTGAAGCTTTCTTT. Protein product: CAGEIAVGSTEAFF.

The chain links TRBV19 to TRBJ2-1, with 11 bases aligning to TRBD2. CDR3 size: 15 residues. After removal of 1 base from V and 7 bases from J, the junction contained 3 bases not matched to a gene. Germline V gene sequence: CDR1 LNHDA, CDR2 SQIVND (reference sequence). CDR3 in DNA: TGTGCCAGTAGTATAGGGCCTAGCGGGAGGAATGAGCAGTTCTTC. It is translated as CASSIGPSGRNEQFF.

The J gene is TRBJ1-2, the V gene TRBV28; 9 positions agree with TRBD1. Trimming removed 5 bases from V and 5 bases from J; junction bases left unmatched: 9. The CDR3 totals 15 residues. Germline assignment: CDR1 MDHEN and CDR2 SYDVKM. CDR3 in DNA: TGTGCCAGCAGTACCGGACAGGGGAGATTATATGGCTACACCTTC. Translation: CASSTGQGRLYGYTF.

The rearrangement links TRBV19 to TRBJ2-5, with 11 bases lining up with TRBD2. CDR3 length equals 19 residues. Germline V gene lookup returns CDR1 LNHDA and CDR2 SQIVND (reference sequence). The V gene end was trimmed by 5 bases and the J gene end by 3 bases; junction bases not matched to a gene: 17. CDR3: CASSARVGGASGRKETQYF. In DNA, the CDR3 is TGTGCCAGTAGTGCTCGGGTTGGGGGGGCTAGCGGGAGGAAAGAGACCCAGTACTTC.